This T cell receptor beta chain was recorded in a study of control samples from healthy donors and cancer patients. Assay used: immunoSEQ multiplex PCR; TCRdb lists only in-frame clones, some missing. The sample has about 140,000 clones; 70% to 90% are singletons. In its sample, this clone was seen once. Input material: blood. This TCR came from a woman aged 30 to 39 in good health.

The CDR3 bases are TGTGCCATCTCTCCAGCCCAAAGGGACAGGGGGAAGGATGGCTACACCTTC. This encodes CAISPAQRDRGKDGYTF. The V and J genes are TRBV10-3 and TRBJ1-2, with 11 bases aligning to TRBD1. J gave up 6 bases and V 8 bases, and 17 bases lay outside the gene matches. The CDR3 has 17 residues. Germline-derived CDR1 and CDR2 are ENHRY and SYGVKD.